The entry that follows covers one TCR beta chain sequence. As yet, its antigen is unknown. These data belong to a study of CD8 T cells in Susac syndrome. An input of about 0.5 to 1 ug of RNA was subjected to reverse transcription using random hexamers. By means of immunoSEQ multiplex PCR, TCR beta CDR3 spanning 54 Vbeta and 13 Jbeta underwent amplification. TCRdb redid the calling of the immunoSEQ multiplex PCR reads with MiXCR, one entry per CDR3 protein. The sample carries 160,000 or so distinct CDR3 sequences, nearly 97% recorded once. Sequencing targeted TCR beta in blood CD8+ and CD4+ T cells. Study-wide results and limits: The authors acknowledged that the study's TCR sequencing and HLA analysis involved relatively few individuals.

Germline assignment: CDR1 GTSNPN and CDR2 SVGIG (reference sequence). V was pared by 0 bases and J by 8 bases, with 13 bases between. The CDR3 contains 14 residues. The gene calls are TRBV30 and TRBJ1-4; perhaps TRBD1 as D (5 bases). Sequencing was performed on CD8+ T cells from PBMCs. The clonotype comes from a human donor with multiple sclerosis. The DNA of the CDR3 is TGTGCCTGGAGTGTACACTCGGGACGGGAAAAACTGTTTTTT. Amino acids: CAWSVHSGREKLFF.